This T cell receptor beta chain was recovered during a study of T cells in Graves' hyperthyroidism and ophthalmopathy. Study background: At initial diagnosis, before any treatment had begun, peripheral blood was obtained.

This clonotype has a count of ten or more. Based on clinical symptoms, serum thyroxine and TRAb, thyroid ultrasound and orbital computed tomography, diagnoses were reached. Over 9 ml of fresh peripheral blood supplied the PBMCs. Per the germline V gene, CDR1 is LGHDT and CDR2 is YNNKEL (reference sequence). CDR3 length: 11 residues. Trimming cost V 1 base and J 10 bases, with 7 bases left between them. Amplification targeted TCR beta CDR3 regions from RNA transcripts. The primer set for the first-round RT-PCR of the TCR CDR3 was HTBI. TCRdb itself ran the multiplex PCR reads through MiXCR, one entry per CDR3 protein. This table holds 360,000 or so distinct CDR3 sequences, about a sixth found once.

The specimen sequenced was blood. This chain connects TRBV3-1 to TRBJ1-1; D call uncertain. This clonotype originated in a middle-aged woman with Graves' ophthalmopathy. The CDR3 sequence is CASSQGAGAFF. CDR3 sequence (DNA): TGTGCCAGCAGCCAAGGGGCCGGAGCTTTCTTT.